A single sample gave rise to the 29 T cell receptor beta chains below, sequenced in a study of cytomegalovirus exposure and HLA in healthy donors. It was with 60 Vbeta and 13 Jbeta primers that the PCR ran. Libraries were prepared by immunoSEQ multiplex PCR; TCRdb keeps only in-frame clonotypes and omits some of them. Of around 160,000 clones in the sample, roughly 79% were seen once. Material: PBMCs. The origin of the receptors is a woman in her 40s in good health and CMV-seropositive.

The chain joins TRBV30 to TRBJ2-1, with 9 bases fitting TRBD2. V shed 1 base and J 0 bases; nucleotides not matched to a gene: 4. CDR3 length: 16 amino acids. CDR1 and CDR2 (germline): GTSNPN, SVGIG (reference sequence). CDR3 sequence (DNA): TGTGCCTGGAGTGGAAGCGGGGGGAGCTCCTACAATGAGCAGTTCTTC. Its protein product is CAWSGSGGSSYNEQFF.

V gene TRBV6-1 combines with J gene TRBJ1-3; tentative D call: TRBD1 (5 bases). Germline V gives CDR1 MNHNS, CDR2 SASEGT. The CDR3 spans 16 residues. Trimming removed 2 bases at V and 2 bases at J, with 13 bases between. CDR3 DNA sequence: TGTGCCAGCAGTGAACCCGTCGGACAACCTGGAAACACCATATATTTT. Protein sequence: CASSEPVGQPGNTIYF.

This rearrangement joins TRBV7-9 to TRBJ2-1, with 12 bases matching TRBD2. V shed 8 bases, J shed 4 bases, and the junction held 9 bases outside the gene matches. The CDR3 has 16 residues. CDR1 is SEHNR and CDR2 is FQNEAQ in the germline V gene (reference sequence). This chain's CDR3 is CASGKLAGGPYNEQFF. The DNA of the CDR3 is TGTGCCAGCGGAAAACTAGCGGGGGGCCCTTACAATGAGCAGTTCTTC.

This rearrangement joins TRBV6-1 to TRBJ1-1; D unclear. Germline CDR1 MNHNS, CDR2 SASEGT. The germline V and J ends were trimmed by 7 bases and 4 bases, with 13 bases remaining between them. The CDR3 covers 13 residues. CDR3 sequence: CASTRGGGTEAFF. The CDR3 nucleotides are TGTGCCAGCACCCGGGGTGGAGGCACTGAAGCTTTCTTT.

The gene calls are TRBV19 and TRBJ1-1, with 8 bases lining up with TRBD1. CDR3 size: 13 residues. V was clipped by 3 bases and J by 5 bases; unmatched bases: 2. CDR1 and CDR2 from the germline V gene are LNHDA and SQIVND (reference sequence). CDR3 sequence: CASSIRQGTEAFF. CDR3 in DNA: TGTGCCAGTAGTATCCGACAGGGGACTGAAGCTTTCTTT.

V and J are TRBV19 and TRBJ1-1; TRBD1 agrees at 7 bases. This CDR3 has 13 residues. The germline CDR1 and CDR2 sequences are LNHDA and SQIVND (reference sequence). V lost 6 bases, J lost 6 bases, and 7 bases stayed unmatched. In DNA, the CDR3 is TGTGCCAGTAGCCCCGCGGACAGGCCTGAAGCTTTCTTT. Translating it yields CASSPADRPEAFF.

The J gene is TRBJ2-5, the V gene TRBV28; D may be TRBD1 (6 bases). Near its end, the DNA agrees better with TRBJ2-7, so the J call may be wrong. Germline CDR1 and CDR2: MDHEN and SYDVKM. The CDR3 extends over 13 amino acids. The CDR3 nucleotides read TGTGCCAGCACTAGACAGGTCCCCTACGAGCAGTACTTC. Translated: CASTRQVPYEQYF.

V is TRBV5-1 and J is TRBJ2-3, with 12 bases matching TRBD1. The CDR3 length is 15 residues. Losses at the gene ends were 3 bases for V and 5 bases for J; bases not matched to a gene: 4. CDR1 and CDR2 (germline): SGHRS, YFSETQ. Here the CDR3 reads CASSSGTGGIDTQYF. The CDR3 DNA reads as TGCGCCAGCAGCTCCGGGACAGGGGGCATAGATACGCAGTATTTT.

This clone has only one observation. V gene TRBV11-2 combines with J gene TRBJ1-1; tentatively, D is TRBD1 (6 bases). The CDR3 covers 12 residues. Per germline, CDR1 SGHAT and CDR2 FQNNGV. V was shortened by 5 bases and J by 8 bases, with 12 bases between the two germline ends. The CDR3 is CASSLQGFEAFF. Written as DNA, the CDR3 is TGTGCCAGCAGCCTCCAGGGGTTCGAAGCTTTCTTT.

This sequence joins TRBV6-1 and TRBJ1-1, with D possibly being TRBD1 (5 bases). CDR3 length: 14 residues. Germline V gene data show CDR1 as MNHNS and CDR2 as SASEGT. V was clipped by 5 bases and J by 4 bases, with 14 bases between them. In nucleotides, the CDR3 is TGTGCCAGCAGTCGGGACGGGGGGACCACTGAAGCTTTCTTT. This sequence encodes CASSRDGGTTEAFF.

The DNA for the CDR3 is TGCGCCAGCAGCTTAATACTAGCGGGGGGGCAATCAGATACGCAGTATTTT. Residues: CASSLILAGGQSDTQYF. The chain couples TRBV5-1 to TRBJ2-3, with TRBD2 identical over 13 bases. Germline assignment: CDR1 SGHRS and CDR2 YFSETQ. The CDR3 has 17 residues. V lost 2 bases and J lost 4; bases outside the gene matches: 7.

The V call is TRBV10-3, the J call TRBJ1-1; weak D call: TRBD1 (5 bases). Trimming shortened V by 7 bases and J by 1 base, and 10 bases separated the two germline ends. The CDR3 is made up of 13 amino acids. Germline V gene sequence: CDR1 ENHRY, CDR2 SYGVKD. CDR3 protein: CAIKGVGNTEAFF. The CDR3 DNA follows: TGTGCCATCAAAGGGGTGGGGAACACTGAAGCTTTCTTT.

The CDR3 nucleotides are TGTGCCAGCAGCTTGGGACAGACCTCTGGAAACACCATATATTTT. Translation gives CASSLGQTSGNTIYF. This chain links TRBV11-2 with TRBJ1-3; 7 bases fit TRBD1. Per the germline V gene, CDR1 is SGHAT and CDR2 is FQNNGV. Trimming at V came to 3 bases and at J to 0 bases, leaving 2 bases not matched to a gene. CDR3 length equals 15 residues.

This chain connects TRBV5-1 to TRBJ1-1; 8 positions agree with TRBD1. The CDR3 contains 16 residues. Germline V gene data show CDR1 as SGHRS and CDR2 as YFSETQ. V shed 3 bases and J 0 bases; nucleotides not matched to a gene: 7. CDR3 sequence reads: CASSSQGALMNTEAFF. CDR3 DNA sequence: TGCGCCAGCAGCTCCCAGGGGGCCCTAATGAACACTGAAGCTTTCTTT.

The CDR3 loop is CASSIQPYGYTF. The CDR3 coding sequence is TGTGCCAGCAGCATACAGCCTTATGGCTACACCTTC. The rearrangement uses TRBV7-9 and TRBJ1-2, with D hard to call. V shed 5 bases and J shed 5 bases, with 9 bases lying between them. CDR1 is SEHNR and CDR2 is FQNEAQ in the germline V gene (reference sequence). The CDR3 covers 12 residues.

The rearrangement links TRBV2 to TRBJ2-3; 9 bases are shared with TRBD1. The CDR3 contains 15 residues. Germline values: CDR1 SNHLY, CDR2 FYNNEI. V lost 8 bases, J lost 6 bases, and 12 bases stayed unmatched. DNA of the CDR3: TGTGCCAGCGATCTACAGGGGGCTGGGTTGGATACGCAGTATTTT. Its translation: CASDLQGAGLDTQYF. Looking up the rest from reference TRBV2 and TRBJ2-3 gives the full variable domain: EPEVTQTPSHQVTQMGQEVILRCVPISNHLYFYWYRQILGQKVEFLVSFYNNEISEKSEIFDDQFSVERPDGSNFTLKIRSTKLEDSAMYFCASDLQGAGLDTQYFGPGTRLTVL.

This clone has a single count. Written as DNA, the CDR3 is TGTGCCAGTAGTCCACGACAGGGGCAAGGCTACACCTTC. It encodes CASSPRQGQGYTF. The genes are TRBV19 and TRBJ1-2, with TRBD1 matching over 8 bases. In germline, CDR1 is LNHDA, CDR2 SQIVND (reference sequence). This CDR3 spans 13 amino acids. Trimming removed 5 bases from V and 8 bases from J; junction bases left unmatched: 7. Combining the CDR3 with reference TRBV19 and TRBJ1-2 gives the whole variable domain DGGITQSPKYLFRKEGQNVTLSCEQNLNHDAMYWYRQDPGQGLRLIYYSQIVNDFQKGDIAEGYSVSREKKESFPLTVTSAQKNPTAFYLCASSPRQGQGYTFGSGTRLTVV.

The chain carries TRBV18 and TRBJ2-2; no clear D. The V end lost 6 bases, the J end lost 7 bases, and 12 bases lay between the germline ends. Per germline, CDR1 KGHSH and CDR2 LQKENI. The CDR3 is 13 residues long. CDR3 protein: CASSLGGNGELFF. CDR3 in DNA: TGTGCCAGCTCTTTAGGCGGTAACGGGGAGCTGTTTTTT. Together with reference TRBV18 and TRBJ2-2, the CDR3 gives the full variable domain: NAGVMQNPRHLVRRRGQEARLRCSPMKGHSHVYWYRQLPEEGLKFMVYLQKENIIDESGMPKERFSAEFPKEGPSILRIQQVVRGDSAAYFCASSLGGNGELFFGEGSRLTVL.

The chain uses TRBV2 and TRBJ2-1; 12 positions match TRBD2. CDR3 length equals 15 residues. V lost 6 bases to trimming and J lost 8 bases; unmatched junction nucleotides: 8. CDR1 and CDR2 (germline): SNHLY, FYNNEI. Written as DNA, the CDR3 is TGTGCCAGCAGGGAGACTAGCGGGGGTTTCGATGAGCAGTTCTTC. It encodes CASRETSGGFDEQFF.

The V and J genes are TRBV10-2 and TRBJ2-2, with D possibly TRBD1 on 5 matching bases. The ends were cut back, 4 bases at V and 1 base at J, with 10 bases in the middle. The CDR3 runs 15 residues. Germline V gene data show CDR1 as WSHSY and CDR2 as SAAADI. The CDR3 DNA follows: TGCGCCAGCAGTGGGGGCGGATTGAACACCGGGGAGCTGTTTTTT. Translation gives CASSGGGLNTGELFF.

V is TRBV4-1 and J is TRBJ1-3; the D gene is possibly TRBD1 (6 bases). CDR3 length: 18 amino acids. V gave up 1 base and J gave up 0 bases, with 16 bases separating them. Germline V lookup: CDR1 MGHRA, CDR2 YSYEKL. The CDR3: CASSQAGGRMSSGNTIYF. CDR3 DNA sequence: TGCGCCAGCAGCCAAGCTGGGGGCAGAATGAGCTCTGGAAACACCATATATTTT.

The chain links TRBV27 to TRBJ1-2, with 8 bases matching TRBD1. V shed 5 bases, J shed 4 bases, and the junction held 6 bases outside the gene matches. CDR1 and CDR2 from the germline V gene are MNHEY and SMNVEV (reference sequence). CDR3 length: 14 amino acids. CDR3 residues: CASSPRQGSYGYTF. As DNA, the CDR3 is TGTGCCAGCAGTCCCCGACAGGGGTCCTATGGCTACACCTTC.

The chain recombines TRBV9 with TRBJ1-1, with D maybe TRBD1 (5 bases). Trimming cost V 1 base and J 12 bases, with 13 bases left between them. The CDR3 is 12 residues long. Germline V gene sequence: CDR1 SGDLS, CDR2 YYNGEE. The CDR3 DNA follows: TGTGCCAGCAGCGTACCCCAGGGTAAACCTTTCTTT. Its protein product is CASSVPQGKPFF.

V and J are TRBV5-6 and TRBJ2-7; 7 nucleotides line up with TRBD1. The CDR3 sequence is 16 residues long. J lost 6 bases, V lost 5 bases, and 17 bases had no gene match. CDR1 and CDR2 from the germline V gene are SGHDT and YYEEEE. In DNA, the CDR3 is TGTGCCAGCAGTTCAAATATAAACAGGGGTCCGGGCGAGCAGTACTTC. It codes for CASSSNINRGPGEQYF.

The sample holds a few counts of this clone. The chain carries TRBV18 and TRBJ1-2; D unresolved. CDR3 size: 11 residues. Per germline, CDR1 KGHSH and CDR2 LQKENI. Trimming removed 3 bases from V and 8 bases from J, with 7 bases in between. This chain's CDR3 is CASSPMRGYTF. The CDR3 DNA sequence: TGTGCCAGCTCACCGATGAGAGGCTACACCTTC.

This chain links TRBV2 with TRBJ2-1; 14 bases match TRBD2. This CDR3 is built from 17 residues. Per the germline V gene, CDR1 is SNHLY and CDR2 is FYNNEI. Trimming removed 4 bases from V and 7 bases from J; junction bases left unmatched: 9. The CDR3 sequence is CASSGTSGGTRVNEQFF. The DNA of the CDR3 is TGTGCCAGCAGTGGGACTAGCGGGGGGACCCGGGTTAATGAGCAGTTCTTC.

As to this clone: At one boundary the junction diverges from the germline segment, which might be a read error. CDR3 nucleotide sequence: TGTGCCAGCAGTTCTGTGACCGGGACAGGTGTGGAGACCCGGTACTTC. Translation gives CASSSVTGTGVETRYF. The chain has TRBV28 and TRBJ2-5; the match to TRBD1 covers 8 bases. The CDR3 spans 16 residues. In germline, CDR1 is MDHEN, CDR2 SYDVKM.

This chain joins TRBV6-5 and TRBJ2-5; TRBD2 matches 14 bases. The CDR3 totals 15 residues. Trimming cost V 6 bases and J 5 bases; bases outside gene matches: 5. The V gene's germline CDR1 is MNHEY and CDR2 SVGAGI. The CDR3, as DNA: TGTGCCAGCAGCCGACTAGCGGGGGGGCTGGAGACCCAGTACTTC. It encodes CASSRLAGGLETQYF.

The chain employs TRBV7-9 and TRBJ1-6; D gene unclear. The germline CDR1 and CDR2 sequences are SEHNR and FQNEAQ (reference sequence). Trimming pared 1 base from V and 9 bases from J, leaving 13 bases between. The CDR3 is 15 residues long. The CDR3 spells CASSLEGGLGSPLHF. For the CDR3, the DNA is TGTGCCAGCAGCTTAGAAGGTGGGCTCGGTTCACCCCTCCACTTT.